One sample yielded the 24 T cell receptor beta chains listed below, sequenced in a study of graft-versus-host responses after intestinal transplantation. The repertoire was sequenced with immunoSEQ multiplex PCR; TCRdb's copy has only in-frame clones and lacks some. The table lists some 110,000 clones, 90% of them singletons, with roughly 0.17% in the top ten. The antigens these receptors bind are not known. Material: unstimulated CD4+ T cells sorted from spleen or lymph node cells, obtained before intestinal transplant. Source of these receptors: a human donor who received an intestinal transplant.

The rearrangement links TRBV7-2 to TRBJ2-7; 8 nucleotides line up with TRBD2. The CDR3 spans 15 residues. The ends lost 0 bases at V and 2 bases at J; junction bases unmatched: 3. Germline lookup yields CDR1 SGHTA and CDR2 FQGNSA. CDR3 amino acids: CASSLARRGAYEQYF. The DNA for the CDR3 is TGTGCCAGCAGCTTAGCCAGGCGGGGGGCCTACGAGCAGTACTTC.

The V call is TRBV10-3, the J call TRBJ2-2, with D uncertain. Trimming removed 6 bases at V and 1 base at J, with 12 bases between. Per the germline V gene, CDR1 is ENHRY and CDR2 is SYGVKD. This CDR3 region has 15 residues. CDR3 residues: CAIREKTGNTGELFF. The CDR3 nucleotides are TGTGCCATCAGGGAAAAGACTGGGAACACCGGGGAGCTGTTTTTT.

The V call is TRBV6-5, the J call TRBJ2-1, with D tentatively TRBD1 (6 bases). This CDR3 is built from 15 residues. Trimming left V 2 bases short and J 8 bases short, with 16 bases between. Germline V gene lookup returns CDR1 MNHEY and CDR2 SVGAGI. CDR3 in DNA: TGTGCCAGCAGTTACAGCAGGGGCCGCCGCGATGAGCAGTTCTTC. This codes for CASSYSRGRRDEQFF.

The rearrangement uses TRBV15 and TRBJ2-1; D is unclear. CDR3 length: 11 residues. Germline V gene lookup returns CDR1 LNHNV and CDR2 YYDKDF (reference sequence). Trimming took 2 bases from V and 6 from J, leaving 2 bases between them. In nucleotides, the CDR3 is TGTGCCACCAGCAGACTCAATGAGCAGTTCTTC. This gives the protein CATSRLNEQFF.

The chain links TRBV6-1 to TRBJ2-7; D unclear. Germline-derived CDR1 and CDR2 are MNHNS and SASEGT. With 2 bases removed from V and 2 bases from J, the gap between germline ends came to 7 bases. CDR3 length: 13 residues. Here the CDR3 reads CASSESSPYEQYF. In nucleotides, the CDR3 is TGTGCCAGCAGTGAAAGTAGTCCCTACGAGCAGTACTTC.

This chain connects TRBV11-1 to TRBJ2-1; 14 bases line up with TRBD2. CDR3 length: 17 amino acids. J was trimmed by 3 bases and V by 0 bases; bases with no gene match: 1. CDR1 is SGHAT, CDR2 FQDESV, per germline (reference sequence). CDR3 sequence: CASSLAGTSGSYNEQFF. CDR3 coding DNA: TGTGCCAGCAGCTTAGCGGGGACTAGCGGGAGCTACAATGAGCAGTTCTTC.

The rearrangement uses TRBV29-1 and TRBJ2-7; D gene uncertain. The V end was cut by 0 bases, the J end by 4 bases, with 13 bases between. The CDR3 is 14 residues long. Germline CDR1 reads SQVTM; CDR2 reads ANQGSEA. The CDR3 nucleotides read TGCAGCGTTGAAGATCGCACCCGGCGGTACGAGCAGTACTTC. This gives the protein CSVEDRTRRYEQYF.

CDR3: CASNPGQGAYEQYF. The CDR3 DNA is TGTGCCAGCAATCCGGGACAGGGTGCCTACGAGCAGTACTTC. The rearrangement joins TRBV6-6 to TRBJ2-7, with 9 bases fitting TRBD1. J lost 2 bases, V lost 7 bases, and 6 bases had no gene match. CDR1 is MNHNY and CDR2 is SVGAGI in the germline V gene (reference sequence). The CDR3 runs 14 residues.

The chain employs TRBV15 and TRBJ1-2, with 8 bases that match TRBD1. The CDR3 is made up of 16 amino acids. Trimming cost V 2 bases and J 4 bases; bases outside gene matches: 9. Germline V lookup: CDR1 LNHNV, CDR2 YYDKDF (reference sequence). CDR3 nucleotide sequence: TGTGCCACCAGCAGACAACACAGGGGGGGACTCTATGGCTACACCTTC. Amino acids: CATSRQHRGGLYGYTF.

This chain links TRBV18 with TRBJ1-4; the match to TRBD1 covers 8 bases. J lost 7 bases, V lost 2 bases, and 6 bases had no gene match. There are 15 residues in the CDR3. Germline CDR1 and CDR2: KGHSH and LQKENI. CDR3: CASSPGGQGIEKLFF. In nucleotides, the CDR3 is TGTGCCAGCTCACCAGGCGGACAGGGTATTGAAAAACTGTTTTTT.

The chain couples TRBV11-3 to TRBJ2-3, with 8 bases lining up with TRBD2. Trimming removed 1 base from V and 3 bases from J; junction bases left unmatched: 0. The CDR3 sequence is 14 residues long. CDR1 and CDR2 from the germline V gene are SGHNT and YENEEA. In DNA, the CDR3 is TGTGCCAGCAGCTTAGCGGGAGGGACAGATACGCAGTATTTT. Translating it yields CASSLAGGTDTQYF.

This clone was observed once. The genes are TRBV9 and TRBJ2-7; TRBD1 matches at 7 bases. V lost 0 bases to trimming and J lost 8 bases; unmatched junction nucleotides: 5. The CDR3 is 13 residues long. Germline lookup yields CDR1 SGDLS and CDR2 YYNGEE. The CDR3, as DNA: TGTGCCAGCAGCGTAGCGATACAGGGGCAGCAGTACTTC. It yields the protein CASSVAIQGQQYF.

The chain has TRBV27 and TRBJ2-7, with 13 bases identical to TRBD2. The J segment lost 8 bases and the V segment lost 3 bases, leaving 19 bases of the junction unmatched. The germline V gene encodes CDR1 MNHEY and CDR2 SMNVEV (reference sequence). This CDR3 comprises 19 residues. The CDR3, as DNA: TGTGCCAGCAGTTTGAGGGGAGGACTAGCGGGAGTACCTTCTACGAAGCAGTACTTC. Translation: CASSLRGGLAGVPSTKQYF.

This clone was seen a single time. This chain joins TRBV7-2 and TRBJ1-6; D not resolved. This CDR3 contains 13 residues. V was trimmed by 2 bases and J by 6 bases, leaving 5 bases between them. CDR1 and CDR2 (germline): SGHTA, FQGNSA. For the CDR3, the DNA is TGTGCCAGCAGCTTATTAGTTAATTCACCCCTCCACTTT. It codes for CASSLLVNSPLHF. Using reference TRBV7-2 and TRBJ1-6 for the parts outside the CDR3, the full variable domain is GAGVSQSPSNKVTEKGKDVELRCDPISGHTALYWYRQSLGQGLEFLIYFQGNSAPDKSGLPSDRFSAERTGGSVSTLTIQRTQQEDSAVYLCASSLLVNSPLHFGNGTRLTVT.

CDR3 DNA: TGTGCCAGCAGCTTGGGGGTAGCGAAGAGCTCCTACAATGAGCAGTTCTTC. It codes for CASSLGVAKSSYNEQFF. J is TRBJ2-1 and V is TRBV5-5; TRBD2 might be the D (5 bases). The CDR3 runs to 17 residues. With 0 bases removed from V and 0 bases from J, the gap between germline ends came to 13 bases. The V gene's germline CDR1 is SGHKS and CDR2 YYEKEE (reference sequence).

The chain carries TRBV7-3 and TRBJ2-1; TRBD2 matches 13 bases. CDR1 and CDR2 (germline): SGHTA, FQGTGA. The J segment lost 0 bases and the V segment lost 4 bases, leaving 12 bases of the junction unmatched. This CDR3 is 20 amino acids long. DNA for the CDR3: TGTGCCAGCAGCTCCGGACAGGGAGGACTAGCGGGAGCCTCCTACAATGAGCAGTTCTTC. This codes for CASSSGQGGLAGASYNEQFF.

J is TRBJ2-1 and V is TRBV7-3; perhaps TRBD2 as D (5 bases). Deletions cut 0 bases from V and 9 bases from J, with 15 bases between. Germline V gene sequence: CDR1 SGHTA, CDR2 FQGTGA. The CDR3 contains 15 residues. The CDR3 here is CASSLTRLERGEQFF. In nucleotides, the CDR3 is TGTGCCAGCAGCTTAACGAGGCTAGAACGGGGTGAGCAGTTCTTC.

V gene TRBV18 combines with J gene TRBJ2-5; TRBD2 agrees at 13 bases. This CDR3 has 19 amino acids. Trimming took 4 bases from V and 5 from J; bases not matched to a gene: 16. Germline V lookup: CDR1 KGHSH, CDR2 LQKENI. The CDR3 nucleotides are TGTGCCAGCTCACTCGTCCGATTGACTAGCGGGGGGACGACGGAGACCCAGTACTTC. It is translated as CASSLVRLTSGGTTETQYF.

The chain recombines TRBV12-5 with TRBJ2-7; the match to TRBD1 covers 8 bases. Trimming removed 1 base from V and 6 bases from J; junction bases left unmatched: 2. The length of the CDR3 is 13 residues. Germline loops: CDR1 LGHNT, CDR2 FRNRAP. The CDR3 loop reads CASGLGQGSEQYF. The DNA of the CDR3 is TGTGCTAGTGGTTTGGGACAGGGGAGCGAGCAGTACTTC. The whole variable domain, filled in from reference TRBV12-5 and TRBJ2-7, reads DARVTQTPRHKVTEMGQEVTMRCQPILGHNTVFWYRQTMMQGLELLAYFRNRAPLDDSGMPKDRFSAEMPDATLATLKIQPSEPRDSAVYFCASGLGQGSEQYFGPGTRLTVT.

The chain links TRBV14 to TRBJ1-2, with D maybe TRBD1 (5 bases). This CDR3 contains 15 residues. V was trimmed by 4 bases and J by 5 bases, leaving 17 bases between them. Germline V gene lookup returns CDR1 SGHDN and CDR2 FVKESK. For the CDR3, the DNA is TGTGCCAGCAGCCGCTCCGGTGGGGGGGTTTATGGCTACACCTTC. It is translated as CASSRSGGGVYGYTF. The full variable domain, rest sourced from reference TRBV14 and TRBJ1-2, is EAGVTQFPSHSVIEKGQTVTLRCDPISGHDNLYWYRRVMGKEIKFLLHFVKESKQDESGMPNNRFLAERTGGTYSTLKVQPAELEDSGVYFCASSRSGGGVYGYTFGSGTRLTVV.

DNA of the CDR3: TGTGCCACCAGCAGACAGGGGGCAGGAGATACGCAGTATTTT. Translation: CATSRQGAGDTQYF. The chain combines TRBV15 with TRBJ2-3, with TRBD1 matching 8 bases. Trimming at V came to 2 bases and at J to 5 bases, leaving 3 bases not matched to a gene. The CDR3 has 14 residues. Germline CDR1 LNHNV, CDR2 YYDKDF (reference sequence). The full variable domain, with the rest looked up from reference TRBV15 and TRBJ2-3, is DAMVIQNPRYQVTQFGKPVTLSCSQTLNHNVMYWYQQKSSQAPKLLFHYYDKDFNNEADTPDNFQSRRPNTSFCFLDIRSPGLGDTAMYLCATSRQGAGDTQYFGPGTRLTVL.

The J gene is TRBJ2-7, the V gene TRBV6-1; a weak D match, TRBD1 (5 bases). The CDR3 runs 15 residues. The V gene's germline CDR1 is MNHNS and CDR2 SASEGT. The germline V and J ends were trimmed by 6 bases and 0 bases, with 15 bases remaining between them. CDR3: CASSVTGTPSYEQYF. The CDR3 region has the DNA TGTGCCAGCAGCGTCACAGGAACCCCCTCCTACGAGCAGTACTTC.

This clone has a single count. The CDR3 spells CASSFFGQKNTEAFF. The CDR3 region has the DNA TGCGCCAGCAGCTTCTTCGGACAGAAGAACACTGAAGCTTTCTTT. This chain links TRBV5-1 with TRBJ1-1; D may be TRBD1 (6 bases). CDR3 length equals 15 residues. V was clipped by 2 bases and J by 1 base, with 12 bases between them. CDR1 and CDR2 from the germline V gene are SGHRS and YFSETQ.

V is TRBV9 and J is TRBJ2-7; D is perhaps TRBD1 (5 bases). The CDR3 contains 17 residues. The germline V gene has CDR1 SGDLS and CDR2 YYNGEE. The V gene lost 7 bases and the J gene lost 2 bases, with 25 bases spanning the gap. The CDR3 loop is CASSPRALPTSTYEQYF. CDR3 DNA: TGTGCCAGCTCACCCAGGGCCCTACCCACATCAACCTACGAGCAGTACTTC.